These 2 T cell receptor beta chains came from one sample sequenced in a study of blood T cell repertoires in COVID-19. Clones were read by immunoSEQ multiplex PCR, and TCRdb kept only the in-frame ones, dropping some. Of over 110,000 clones in the sample, around 89% were seen once. Sequencing was carried out using peripheral blood. The receptors originated from a human donor in a cohort sampled during active COVID-19.

This chain joins TRBV4-2 and TRBJ1-1, with a possible D match to TRBD1 (6 bases). This CDR3 has 14 amino acids. From germline, CDR1 is LGHNA and CDR2 YNFKEQ. Trimming cost V 3 bases and J 2 bases, with 10 bases left between them. CDR3 coding DNA: TGTGCCAGCAGCCAGGCAGGGGATAACACTGAAGCTTTCTTT. It codes for CASSQAGDNTEAFF.

This chain uses TRBV7-9 with TRBJ2-7; 7 positions agree with TRBD2. Germline V gives CDR1 SEHNR, CDR2 FQNEAQ (reference sequence). After removal of 7 bases from V and 5 bases from J, the junction contained 14 bases not matched to a gene. The CDR3 extends over 15 amino acids. CDR3 residues: CASTTGGKGIDEQYF. The CDR3 bases are TGTGCCAGCACCACGGGGGGAAAGGGAATCGACGAGCAGTACTTC.